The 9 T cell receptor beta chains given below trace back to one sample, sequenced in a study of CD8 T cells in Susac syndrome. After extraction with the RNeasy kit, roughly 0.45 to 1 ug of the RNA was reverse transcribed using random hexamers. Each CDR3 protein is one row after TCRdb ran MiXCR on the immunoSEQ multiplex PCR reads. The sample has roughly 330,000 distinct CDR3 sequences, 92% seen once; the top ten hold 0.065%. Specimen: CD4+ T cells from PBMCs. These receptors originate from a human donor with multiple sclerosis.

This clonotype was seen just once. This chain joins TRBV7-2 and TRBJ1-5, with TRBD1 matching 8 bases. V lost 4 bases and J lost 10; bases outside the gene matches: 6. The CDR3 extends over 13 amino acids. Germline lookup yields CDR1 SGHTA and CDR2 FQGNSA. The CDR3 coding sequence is TGTGCCAGCAGCTCCACAGGGGGAGGCCCCCAGCATTTT. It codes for CASSSTGGGPQHF.

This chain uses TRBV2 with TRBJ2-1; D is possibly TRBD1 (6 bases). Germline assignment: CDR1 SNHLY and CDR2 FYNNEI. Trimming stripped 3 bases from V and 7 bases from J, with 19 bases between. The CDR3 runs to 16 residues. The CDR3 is CASSDQGMPRPNEQFF. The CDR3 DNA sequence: TGTGCCAGCAGTGATCAGGGGATGCCCCGCCCTAATGAGCAGTTCTTC.

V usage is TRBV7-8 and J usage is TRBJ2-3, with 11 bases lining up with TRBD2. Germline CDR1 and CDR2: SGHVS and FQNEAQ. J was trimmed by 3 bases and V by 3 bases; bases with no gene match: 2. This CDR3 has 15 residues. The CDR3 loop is CASSFRTSGTDTQYF. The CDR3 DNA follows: TGTGCCAGCAGCTTCCGGACTAGCGGGACAGATACGCAGTATTTT.

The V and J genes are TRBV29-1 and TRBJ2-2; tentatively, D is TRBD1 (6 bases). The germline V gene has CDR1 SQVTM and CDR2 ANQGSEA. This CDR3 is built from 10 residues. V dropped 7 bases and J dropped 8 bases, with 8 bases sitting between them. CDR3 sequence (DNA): TGCAGCGCAGGACAGGGGGAGCTGTTTTTT. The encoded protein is CSAGQGELFF.

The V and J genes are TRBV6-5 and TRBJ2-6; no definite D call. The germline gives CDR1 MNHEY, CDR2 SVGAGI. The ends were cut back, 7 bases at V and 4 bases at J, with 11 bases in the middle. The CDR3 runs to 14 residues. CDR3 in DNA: TGTGCCAGCACACGAGCGAGAGGGGCCAACGTCCTGACTTTC. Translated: CASTRARGANVLTF.

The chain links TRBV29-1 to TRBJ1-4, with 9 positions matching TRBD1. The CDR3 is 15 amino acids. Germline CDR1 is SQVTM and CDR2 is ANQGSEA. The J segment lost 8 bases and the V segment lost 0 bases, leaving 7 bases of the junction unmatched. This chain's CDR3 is CSVEDPDRGGEKLFF. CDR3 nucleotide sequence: TGCAGCGTTGAAGATCCCGACAGGGGGGGGGAAAAACTGTTTTTT.

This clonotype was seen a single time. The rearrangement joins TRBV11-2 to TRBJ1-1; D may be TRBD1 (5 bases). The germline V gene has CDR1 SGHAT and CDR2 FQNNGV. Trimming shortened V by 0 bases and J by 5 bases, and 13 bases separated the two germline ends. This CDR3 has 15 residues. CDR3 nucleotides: TGTGCCAGCAGCTTAGACACTAGGGGTAGTACTGAAGCTTTCTTT. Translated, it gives CASSLDTRGSTEAFF. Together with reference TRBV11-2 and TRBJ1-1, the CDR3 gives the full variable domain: EAGVAQSPRYKIIEKRQSVAFWCNPISGHATLYWYQQILGQGPKLLIQFQNNGVVDDSQLPKDRFSAERLKGVDSTLKIQPAKLEDSAVYLCASSLDTRGSTEAFFGQGTRLTVV.

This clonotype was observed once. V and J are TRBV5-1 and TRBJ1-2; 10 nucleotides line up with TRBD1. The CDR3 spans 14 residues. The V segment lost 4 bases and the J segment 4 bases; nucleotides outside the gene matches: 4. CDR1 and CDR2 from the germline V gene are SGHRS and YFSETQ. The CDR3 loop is CASSAGTGAYGYTF. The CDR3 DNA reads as TGCGCCAGCAGCGCCGGGACAGGGGCCTATGGCTACACCTTC.

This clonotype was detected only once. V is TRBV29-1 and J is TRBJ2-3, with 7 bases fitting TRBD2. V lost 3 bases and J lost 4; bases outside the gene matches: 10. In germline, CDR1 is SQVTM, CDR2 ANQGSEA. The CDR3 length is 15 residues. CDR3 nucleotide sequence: TGCAGCGTTGAGATAGGGCGGGAGAACCCAGATACGCAGTATTTT. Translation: CSVEIGRENPDTQYF.